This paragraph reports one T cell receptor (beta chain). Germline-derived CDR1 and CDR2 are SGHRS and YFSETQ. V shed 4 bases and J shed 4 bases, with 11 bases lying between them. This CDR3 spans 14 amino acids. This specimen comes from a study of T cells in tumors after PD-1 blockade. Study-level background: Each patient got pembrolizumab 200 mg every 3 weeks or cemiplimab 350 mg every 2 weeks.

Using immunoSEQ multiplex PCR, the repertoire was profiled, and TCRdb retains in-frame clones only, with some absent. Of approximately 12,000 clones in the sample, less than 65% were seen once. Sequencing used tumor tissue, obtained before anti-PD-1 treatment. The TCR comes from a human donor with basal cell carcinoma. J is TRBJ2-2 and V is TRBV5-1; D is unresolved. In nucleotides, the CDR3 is TGCGCCAGCAGCATATCTGCCAGCACCGGGGAGCTGTTTTTT. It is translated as CASSISASTGELFF.